This T cell receptor (beta chain) was sequenced during a study of blood T cell repertoires in COVID-19. Study background: Samples of COVID-19 (acute and convalescent) were obtained from the United States, Italy and Spain. Sample material is recorded as cDNA or gDNA derived from T cells, B-cell-depleted T cells, or PBMCs.

In the authors' methods: Researchers report that nucleated cell counts were estimated from reference gene primer amplification. Data came from immunoSEQ multiplex PCR; TCRdb stores just in-frame clones and leaves some out. The V and J calls and the clone size are those of that table, but D and trimming were determined from the DNA. The data show 85,000 to 130,000 clones, approximately 84% seen once. The length of the CDR3 is 15 residues. Germline V gene data show CDR1 as GTSNPN and CDR2 as SVGIG (reference sequence). V lost 0 bases and J 5 bases, leaving 16 bases between the germline ends. This clonotype was obtained from a man between 60 and 75 years old with acute or convalescent COVID-19. V is TRBV30 and J is TRBJ2-5; D is perhaps TRBD2 (6 bases). Sequenced: peripheral blood. In DNA, the CDR3 is TGTGCCTGGAGTGTACCGCGACACCGGGGGGAGACCCAGTACTTC. This sequence encodes CAWSVPRHRGETQYF.